This T cell receptor (beta chain) was captured by sequencing in a study of beta chain features in type 1 diabetes (dated by TCRdb to the late 2010s). Concerning the study at large: No differences in mean age, gender distribution, total cell number or subset yield were found between patients and healthy donors. The study compared TCRB repertoires of sorted circulating CD4+ T cell subsets between recently diagnosed type 1 diabetes patients and matched healthy donors. Regulatory and stem cell-like memory subsets were isolated from only 8 patients and 8 healthy donors, whereas naive and central memory subsets came from all 30 or so donors. A total of under 120,000,000 sorted cells were examined across all samples, and RNA yield correlated strongly with the number of cells per subset. What the study reported, not specific to this receptor: Because the HLA sub-analyses included only small numbers of individuals, any influence of HLA type on TCRB rearrangement was left unresolved. Naive, central memory and regulatory TCRB repertoires appeared to be more alike among patients than among healthy donors. Because cDNA was sequenced instead of genomic DNA, activated cells with high expression could be over-represented, although the groups did not differ in activation or CD3 levels. Shorter templates might be favored by PCR, yet because patient and control samples were amplified and corrected together, any such skew would affect both groups equally. At VDJ recombination sites, patients with type 1 diabetes made fewer insertions and deleted more nucleotides, a pattern implying thymic rearrangement abnormalities. In all four CD4+ subsets, TCRB CDR3 length was moderately but significantly shorter in type 1 diabetes patients.

The entire amount of isolated RNA was reverse transcribed using the High Capacity cDNA Reverse Transcription Kit, so the sequenced TCRB transcripts were expressed ones. Deep immunoSEQ sequencing was performed on naive, central memory and regulatory T cell samples, with an average of about 3.6 million total reads per sample. Sorted cells were lysed in RLT buffer, and RNA was extracted using DNase-treated RNeasy Micro or Mini kits according to cell number. Each cell subset was processed on its own to prevent cross-contamination, while patient and healthy donor samples were processed together. Using the immunoSEQ multiplex PCR, TCRB sequences were amplified from cDNA into 87-bp fragments spanning the CDR3 region. Amplicons were sequenced on the Illumina HiSeq platform. The original pipeline was this. PCR bias was corrected computationally using synthetic template baselines, and reads within Hamming distance 2 were collapsed, with unmergeable singletons discarded. Reads were aligned to IMGT to assign V, D and J genes, CDR3 length, and insertions or deletions at six rearrangement sites. Clonotype counts were normalized to sorted cell number within each subset before computing true diversity and Gini coefficients with the tcR R package. Repertoire sharing was quantified using the overlap coefficient calculated on TCRB nucleotide sequences. Out-of-frame TCRB sequences from naive cells were analyzed to stand in for the pre-selection repertoire. TCRdb re-hosts the immuneACCESS table, in-frame sequences only. Its copies lack some clones; in the studies checked, an unresolved V gene accounts for under half of them, and the cause for the rest is not known. That table furnishes V, J and clone size, whereas the DNA furnished D and trimming. For this sample the table gives around 360,000 clones, of which roughly 13% were detected only once. The ten most abundant clones make up 0.0095% to 0.012% of the sample.

Each donor gave one peripheral blood draw, around 0.12 L on average, collected into heparinised tubes. Naive, central memory, regulatory and stem cell-like memory CD4+ T cells were sorted on a BD FACSAria II using a panel including CD45RO, CCR7, CD25, CD127, CD95 and CD27. All sorted populations exceeded 98% purity. PBMCs were isolated immediately by Lymphoprep density gradient centrifugation and stained directly without culture. So that batch effects would be minimized, each experiment stained and sorted samples in pairs, pairing one healthy donor with one patient. CDR1 and CDR2, looked up from the germline V gene, are MDHEN and SYDVKM. V gives up 7 bases and J gives up 2 bases, and the segment between their germline ends measures 15 bases. Taken from cysteine to phenylalanine, the CDR3 has 15 residues. Here the CDR3 DNA is all that survives: 45 bases in frame from base 1. Concerning this clone: Its specific antigen is unknown. No much larger clonotype is one base removed from it; base qualities were not supplied.

The sequence joins TRBV28 to TRBJ2-1; the D gene is possibly TRBD2, with 6 bases matching. Sequencing used naive CD4+ T cells from blood. The sample's cell subset or site label is to be understood as: true naive CD4+ T cells. The sequence derives from a woman between 18 and 29 years old with type 1 diabetes. The CDR3 has the sequence CASTPAGSPYNEQFF. The bases are TGTGCCAGCACCCCCGCGGGGAGCCCCTACAATGAGCAGTTCTTC.